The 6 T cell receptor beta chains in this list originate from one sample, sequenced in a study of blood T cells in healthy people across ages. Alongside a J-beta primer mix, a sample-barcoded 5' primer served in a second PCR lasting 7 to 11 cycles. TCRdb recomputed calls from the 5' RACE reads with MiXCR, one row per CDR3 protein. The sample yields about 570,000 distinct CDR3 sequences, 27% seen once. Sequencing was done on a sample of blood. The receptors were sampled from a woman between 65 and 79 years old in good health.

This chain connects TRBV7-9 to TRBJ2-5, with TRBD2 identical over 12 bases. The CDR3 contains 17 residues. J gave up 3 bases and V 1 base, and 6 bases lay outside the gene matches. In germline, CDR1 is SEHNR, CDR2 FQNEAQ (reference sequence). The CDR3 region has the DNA TGTGCCAGCAGCTTAGGAACTAGCGGGGGGCCTGAAGAGACCCAGTACTTC. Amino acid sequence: CASSLGTSGGPEETQYF.

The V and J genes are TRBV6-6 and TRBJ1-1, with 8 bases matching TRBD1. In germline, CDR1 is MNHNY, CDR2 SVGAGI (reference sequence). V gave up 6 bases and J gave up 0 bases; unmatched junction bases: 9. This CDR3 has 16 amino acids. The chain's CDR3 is CASRPGQGSMNTEAFF. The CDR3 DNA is TGTGCCAGCAGGCCCGGACAGGGTTCGATGAACACTGAAGCTTTCTTT.

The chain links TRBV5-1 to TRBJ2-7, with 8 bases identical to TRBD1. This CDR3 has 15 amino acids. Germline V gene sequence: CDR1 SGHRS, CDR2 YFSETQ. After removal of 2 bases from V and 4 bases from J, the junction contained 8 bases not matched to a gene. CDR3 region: CASSLGQGSGYEQYF. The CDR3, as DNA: TGCGCCAGCAGCTTAGGACAGGGCAGTGGTTACGAGCAGTACTTC.

The CDR3 DNA is TGTGCCAGCAGCGAGGCTTCCTCCTACGAGCAGTACTTC. This sequence encodes CASSEASSYEQYF. The chain uses TRBV7-2 and TRBJ2-7; D unresolved. Trimming shortened V by 5 bases and J by 0 bases, and 8 bases separated the two germline ends. Germline V gene lookup returns CDR1 SGHTA and CDR2 FQGNSA. CDR3 length: 13 amino acids.

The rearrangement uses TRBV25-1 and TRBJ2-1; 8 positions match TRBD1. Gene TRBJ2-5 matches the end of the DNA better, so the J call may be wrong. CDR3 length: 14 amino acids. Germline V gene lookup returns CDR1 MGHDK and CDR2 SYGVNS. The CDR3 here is CASSEAGGAETQYF. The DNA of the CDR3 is TGTGCCAGCAGTGAGGCAGGGGGCGCGGAGACCCAGTACTTC.

The CDR3: CASSSGTDPYNEQFF. The CDR3 bases are TGCGCCAGCAGCTCCGGGACGGACCCCTACAATGAGCAGTTCTTC. The rearrangement uses TRBV5-1 and TRBJ2-1; D assignment may be TRBD1 or TRBD2 (5 bases each). The germline V and J ends were trimmed by 3 bases and 2 bases, with 12 bases remaining between them. Germline CDR1 and CDR2: SGHRS and YFSETQ. CDR3 length: 15 amino acids.